The T cell receptor beta chain described here comes from a study of T-cell reconstitution after alpha-beta-depleted transplantation in children. For TCRbeta, the library was prepared with unique molecular identifiers. TCRdb called the PCR reads again in MiXCR, with one record for every CDR3 protein. The data contain about 540,000 distinct CDR3 sequences, 18% of them singletons. Germline lookup yields CDR1 LNHNV and CDR2 YYDKDF (reference sequence). This CDR3 has 16 residues. V lost 0 bases to trimming and J lost 7 bases, with 16 bases between them. This clonotype appeared a few times. The input for sequencing was PBMCs from the stem cell graft donor, taken from the stem cell graft. This TCR was recovered from a human donor who donated a stem cell graft to a child with acute lymphoblastic leukemia. This chain connects TRBV15 to TRBJ2-4; tentatively, D is TRBD1 (6 bases). This chain's CDR3 is CATSRDSTRGLNIQYF. The CDR3 DNA reads TGTGCCACCAGCAGAGACTCTACCAGGGGTTTGAACATTCAGTACTTC. The full variable domain, its missing parts supplied by reference TRBV15 and TRBJ2-4, is DAMVIQNPRYQVTQFGKPVTLSCSQTLNHNVMYWYQQKSSQAPKLLFHYYDKDFNNEADTPDNFQSRRPNTSFCFLDIRSPGLGDTAMYLCATSRDSTRGLNIQYFGAGTRLSVL.